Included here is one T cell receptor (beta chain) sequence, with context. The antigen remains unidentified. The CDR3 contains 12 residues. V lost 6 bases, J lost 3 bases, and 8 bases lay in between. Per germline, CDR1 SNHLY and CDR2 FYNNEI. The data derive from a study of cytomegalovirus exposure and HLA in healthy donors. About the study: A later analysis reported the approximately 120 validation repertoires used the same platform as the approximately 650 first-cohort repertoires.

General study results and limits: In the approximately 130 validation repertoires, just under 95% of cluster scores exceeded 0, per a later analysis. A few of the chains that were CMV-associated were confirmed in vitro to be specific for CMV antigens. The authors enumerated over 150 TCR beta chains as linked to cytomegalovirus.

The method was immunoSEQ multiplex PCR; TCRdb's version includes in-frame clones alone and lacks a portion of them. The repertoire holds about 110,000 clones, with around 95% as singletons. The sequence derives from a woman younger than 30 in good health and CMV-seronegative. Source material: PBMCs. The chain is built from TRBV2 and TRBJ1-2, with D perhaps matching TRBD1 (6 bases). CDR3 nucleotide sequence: TGTGCCAGCAGCAGACAGGACTATGGCTACACCTTC. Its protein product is CASSRQDYGYTF.